The 24 T cell receptor beta chains given below trace back to one sample, sequenced in a study of CXCR3-negative and CXCR3-positive naive CD8 T cells. Via 5' RACE with UMI labels, TRB cDNA libraries were prepared. From the 5' RACE reads, TCRdb lists one entry per CDR3 protein and no DNA. The sample's table shows tens of thousands of distinct CDR3 sequences. Specimen: naive CXCR3- CD8+ T cells from blood. Subset meaning: CD45RO-CCR7+CD27+CD95- naive CD8+ T cells lacking CXCR3 (TNR3-). These receptors were obtained from a human donor in good health. Some clones in this sample may be carry-over from other donors' samples.

The rearrangement uses TRBV20-1 and TRBJ2-5; the TRBD1 assignment by TCRdb is unverifiable without DNA. CDR3 size: 16 residues. From germline, CDR1 is DFQATT and CDR2 SNEGSKA (reference sequence). The chain's CDR3 is CSARDQIGQGGETQYF.

This CDR3 reads CSALFPADPPQHF. The rearrangement uses TRBV29-1 and TRBJ1-5. Germline V gene data show CDR1 as SQVTM and CDR2 as ANQGSEA. The CDR3 contains 13 residues.

The chain links TRBV18 to TRBJ2-7. Germline CDR1 reads KGHSH; CDR2 reads LQKENI. The CDR3 covers 15 residues. Here the CDR3 reads CASSPPPENGNEQYF.

The V call is TRBV19, the J call TRBJ2-7; TCRdb picks TRBD1, but there is no DNA to check that call. The CDR3 covers 15 residues. Germline loops: CDR1 LNHDA, CDR2 SQIVND (reference sequence). CDR3 sequence: CASSIAGAGFYEQYF.

This chain connects TRBV7-3 to TRBJ2-1; TCRdb designates TRBD2, a call that cannot be tested without DNA. This CDR3 contains 14 residues. CDR1 and CDR2 from the germline V gene are SGHTA and FQGTGA. The CDR3 loop is CASLREGVYNEQFF.

The V call is TRBV7-7, the J call TRBJ2-5; the D call of TRBD2 rests on TCRdb alone, since no DNA is present to check it. The CDR3 runs 14 residues. Germline V gene lookup returns CDR1 SSHAT and CDR2 FNYEAQ (reference sequence). Here the CDR3 reads CASSVLAGQETQYF.

V is TRBV10-3 and J is TRBJ1-2; TCRdb designates TRBD1, a call that cannot be tested without DNA. This CDR3 comprises 16 residues. Per germline, CDR1 ENHRY and CDR2 SYGVKD. CDR3 region: CAISESPTVSGYGYTF.

The V gene is TRBV7-9, the J gene TRBJ1-5; no DNA is available, so the TRBD1 call from TCRdb remains unchecked. The CDR3 covers 18 residues. The V gene's germline CDR1 is SEHNR and CDR2 FQNEAQ (reference sequence). The CDR3 loop reads CASSTDKDRWGSNQPQHF.

The chain employs TRBV10-3 and TRBJ2-1; the D gene TCRdb calls, TRBD1, cannot be checked with no DNA. The CDR3 has 11 residues. The germline gives CDR1 ENHRY, CDR2 SYGVKD. CDR3 protein: CAIRGGNEQFF.

The chain uses TRBV28 and TRBJ1-1. The CDR3 covers 15 residues. The germline gives CDR1 MDHEN, CDR2 SYDVKM. The CDR3 is CASSLAPDFNTEAFF.

The chain has TRBV29-1 and TRBJ2-1; the D gene TCRdb calls, TRBD2, cannot be checked with no DNA. This CDR3 has 14 residues. The germline V gene has CDR1 SQVTM and CDR2 ANQGSEA. This CDR3 reads CSVGRASSYNEQFF.

This chain joins TRBV7-3 and TRBJ2-1; absent DNA, TCRdb's TRBD2 call cannot be checked. The CDR3 runs 16 residues. Germline V lookup: CDR1 SGHTA, CDR2 FQGTGA. This chain's CDR3 is CASSILAGGSYNEQFF.

V is TRBV7-2 and J is TRBJ2-3; checking the TCRdb D call of TRBD1 is not possible without DNA. Germline V gene lookup returns CDR1 SGHTA and CDR2 FQGNSA. CDR3 length: 16 residues. CDR3: CASSLVGGTGTDTQYF.

This chain uses TRBV4-3 with TRBJ2-1; the D call from TCRdb, TRBD2, cannot be confirmed without DNA. This CDR3 is 16 amino acids long. Germline loops: CDR1 LGHNA, CDR2 YSLEER. CDR3 sequence: CASSQDAWGGAGEQFF.

The chain has TRBV7-9 and TRBJ2-1; lacking DNA, the TRBD2 call made by TCRdb goes unchecked. CDR3 length equals 19 residues. Looked up from germline, CDR1 is SEHNR and CDR2 is FQNEAQ (reference sequence). CDR3: CASSLDLASGGPRYNEQFF.

J is TRBJ2-3 and V is TRBV11-1; checking the TCRdb D call of TRBD1 is not possible without DNA. This CDR3 region has 14 residues. Per germline, CDR1 SGHAT and CDR2 FQDESV (reference sequence). CDR3 loop: CASSLSGGRDTQYF.

The genes are TRBV15 and TRBJ2-7; the D call of TRBD2 rests on TCRdb alone, since no DNA is present to check it. The CDR3 has 14 amino acids. Germline lookup yields CDR1 LNHNV and CDR2 YYDKDF (reference sequence). The CDR3 sequence: CATARAGGGYEQYF.

The rearrangement links TRBV28 to TRBJ2-3; TCRdb picks TRBD2, but there is no DNA to check that call. Germline CDR1 MDHEN, CDR2 SYDVKM. The CDR3 is 18 residues long. CDR3 loop: CASSFGPGSGPSTDTQYF.

V is TRBV5-1 and J is TRBJ2-1. This CDR3 comprises 15 residues. Looked up from germline, CDR1 is SGHRS and CDR2 is YFSETQ. The CDR3 loop is CASSLEGRASNEQFF.

The genes are TRBV5-1 and TRBJ2-2. Germline V gene sequence: CDR1 SGHRS, CDR2 YFSETQ. The length of the CDR3 is 15 residues. CDR3 sequence: CASSWGVMDAGELFF.

V usage is TRBV5-5 and J usage is TRBJ2-7. This CDR3 spans 15 amino acids. CDR1 is SGHKS, CDR2 YYEKEE, per germline (reference sequence). This chain's CDR3 is CASSSDREITYEQYF.

The V call is TRBV7-9, the J call TRBJ2-1. Germline CDR1 is SEHNR and CDR2 is FQNEAQ (reference sequence). This CDR3 region has 12 residues. The CDR3 spells CASSPFLDEQFF.

The chain has TRBV4-3 and TRBJ2-1. The CDR3 is made up of 15 amino acids. Germline V gene lookup returns CDR1 LGHNA and CDR2 YSLEER. The CDR3 loop is CASSPARSSYNEQFF.

The gene calls are TRBV28 and TRBJ2-1; TCRdb lists TRBD1, though no DNA is available to test this call. Germline CDR1 and CDR2: MDHEN and SYDVKM. There are 14 residues in the CDR3. The CDR3 sequence is CASSFFGTYNEQFF.